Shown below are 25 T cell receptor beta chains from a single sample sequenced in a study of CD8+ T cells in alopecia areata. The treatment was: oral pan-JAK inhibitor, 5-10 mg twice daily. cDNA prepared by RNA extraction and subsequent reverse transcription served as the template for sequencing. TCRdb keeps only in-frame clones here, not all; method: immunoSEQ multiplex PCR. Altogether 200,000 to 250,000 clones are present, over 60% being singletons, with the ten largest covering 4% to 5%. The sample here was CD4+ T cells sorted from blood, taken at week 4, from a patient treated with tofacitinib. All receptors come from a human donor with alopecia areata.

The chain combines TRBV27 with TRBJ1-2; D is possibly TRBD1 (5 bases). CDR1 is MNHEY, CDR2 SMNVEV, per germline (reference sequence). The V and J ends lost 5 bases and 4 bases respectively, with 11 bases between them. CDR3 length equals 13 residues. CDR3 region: CASSRTGFYGYTF. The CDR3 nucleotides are TGTGCCAGCAGTCGCACAGGTTTCTATGGCTACACCTTC.

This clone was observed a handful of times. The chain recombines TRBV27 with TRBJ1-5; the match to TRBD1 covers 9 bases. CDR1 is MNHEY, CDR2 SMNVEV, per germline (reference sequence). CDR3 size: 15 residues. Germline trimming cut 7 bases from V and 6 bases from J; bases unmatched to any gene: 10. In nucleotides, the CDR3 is TGTGCCAGCAAAGGGACAGGGCAATTGGGTCAGCCCCAGCATTTT. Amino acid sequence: CASKGTGQLGQPQHF.

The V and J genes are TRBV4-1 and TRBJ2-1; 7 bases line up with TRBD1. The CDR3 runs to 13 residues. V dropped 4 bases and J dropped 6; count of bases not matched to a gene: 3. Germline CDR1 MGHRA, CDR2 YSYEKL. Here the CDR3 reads CASSLRQGNEQFF. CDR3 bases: TGCGCCAGCAGCCTCCGACAGGGCAATGAGCAGTTCTTC.

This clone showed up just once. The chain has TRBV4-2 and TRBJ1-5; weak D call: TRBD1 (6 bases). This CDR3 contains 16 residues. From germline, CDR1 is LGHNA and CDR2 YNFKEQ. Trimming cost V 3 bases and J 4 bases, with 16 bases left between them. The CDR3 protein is CASSQAGDGRNQPQHF. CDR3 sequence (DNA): TGTGCCAGCAGCCAGGCAGGGGACGGCCGGAATCAGCCCCAGCATTTT.

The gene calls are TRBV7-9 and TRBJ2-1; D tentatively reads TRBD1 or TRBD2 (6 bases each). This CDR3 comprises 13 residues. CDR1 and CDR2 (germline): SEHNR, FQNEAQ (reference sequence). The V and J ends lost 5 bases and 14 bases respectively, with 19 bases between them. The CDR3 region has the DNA TGTGCCAGCAGCCCCCAGTCGGGGGCTTCGGAGTTCTTC. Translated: CASSPQSGASEFF.

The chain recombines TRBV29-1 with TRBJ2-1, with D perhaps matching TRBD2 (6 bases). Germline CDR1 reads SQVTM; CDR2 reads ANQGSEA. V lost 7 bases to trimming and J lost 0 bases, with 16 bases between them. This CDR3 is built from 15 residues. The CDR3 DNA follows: TGCAGCGCGGCTCCTCGGGGGAACTCCTACAATGAGCAGTTCTTC. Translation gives CSAAPRGNSYNEQFF.

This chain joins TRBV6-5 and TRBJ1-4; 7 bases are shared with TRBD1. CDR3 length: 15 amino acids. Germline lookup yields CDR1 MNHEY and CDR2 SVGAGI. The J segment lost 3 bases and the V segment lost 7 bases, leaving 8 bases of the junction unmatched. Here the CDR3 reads CASTPRRGPNEKLFF. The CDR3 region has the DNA TGTGCCAGCACCCCCCGGAGGGGGCCTAATGAAAAACTGTTTTTT.

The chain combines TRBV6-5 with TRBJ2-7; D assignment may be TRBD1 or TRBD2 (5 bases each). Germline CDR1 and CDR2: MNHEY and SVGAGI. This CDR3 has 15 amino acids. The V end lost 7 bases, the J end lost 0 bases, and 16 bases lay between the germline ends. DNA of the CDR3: TGTGCCAGCAATGGGGGATCCCTGAGCTCCTACGAGCAGTACTTC. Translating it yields CASNGGSLSSYEQYF.

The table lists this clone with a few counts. The CDR3 sequence: CASSLAGSRQETQYF. The CDR3 DNA follows: TGCGCCAGCAGCTTGGCCGGGAGTCGCCAGGAGACCCAGTACTTC. The chain recombines TRBV5-1 with TRBJ2-5, with a weak D call TRBD2 (6 bases). CDR3 length equals 15 residues. Germline loops: CDR1 SGHRS, CDR2 YFSETQ. V was trimmed by 0 bases and J by 5 bases, leaving 14 bases between them. Full variable domain (remainder filled in from reference TRBV5-1 and TRBJ2-5): KAGVTQTPRYLIKTRGQQVTLSCSPISGHRSVSWYQQTPGQGLQFLFEYFSETQRNKGNFPGRFSGRQFSNSRSEMNVSTLELGDSALYLCASSLAGSRQETQYFGPGTRLLVL.

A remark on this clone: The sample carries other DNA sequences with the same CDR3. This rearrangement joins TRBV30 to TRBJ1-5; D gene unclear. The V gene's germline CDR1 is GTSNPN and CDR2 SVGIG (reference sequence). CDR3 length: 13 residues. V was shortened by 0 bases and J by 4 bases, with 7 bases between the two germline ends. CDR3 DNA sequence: TGTGCCTGGAGTGTACGGCAGAATCAGCCCCAGCATTTT. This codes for CAWSVRQNQPQHF.

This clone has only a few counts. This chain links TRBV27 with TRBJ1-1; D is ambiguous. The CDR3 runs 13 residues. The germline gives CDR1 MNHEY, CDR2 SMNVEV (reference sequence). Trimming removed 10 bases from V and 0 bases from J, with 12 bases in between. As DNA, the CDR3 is TGTGCCACCCGTAAGGGAGTGAACACTGAAGCTTTCTTT. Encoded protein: CATRKGVNTEAFF.

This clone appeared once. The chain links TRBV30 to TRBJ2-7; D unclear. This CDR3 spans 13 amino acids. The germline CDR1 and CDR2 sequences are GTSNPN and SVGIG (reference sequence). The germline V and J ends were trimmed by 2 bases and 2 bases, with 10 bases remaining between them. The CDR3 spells CAWSMTVTYEQYF. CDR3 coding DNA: TGTGCCTGGAGTATGACTGTTACCTACGAGCAGTACTTC.

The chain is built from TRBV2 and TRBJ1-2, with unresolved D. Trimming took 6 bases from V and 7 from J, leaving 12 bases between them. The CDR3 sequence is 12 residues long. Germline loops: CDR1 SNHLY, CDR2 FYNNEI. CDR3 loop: CASSTARRGYTF. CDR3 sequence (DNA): TGTGCCAGCAGCACAGCCCGTCGTGGCTACACCTTC.

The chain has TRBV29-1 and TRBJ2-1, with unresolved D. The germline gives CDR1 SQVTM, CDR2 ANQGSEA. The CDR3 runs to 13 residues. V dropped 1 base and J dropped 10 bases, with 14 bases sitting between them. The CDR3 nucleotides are TGCAGCGTTGAAGGTACCGCAGGAAGGGAGCAGTTCTTC. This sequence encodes CSVEGTAGREQFF.

CDR3 residues: CASSRGGPNTDTQYF. CDR3 DNA: TGTGCCAGCTCACGAGGTGGGCCTAACACAGATACGCAGTATTTT. The chain recombines TRBV18 with TRBJ2-3, with D unresolved. Germline CDR1 reads KGHSH; CDR2 reads LQKENI. The length of the CDR3 is 15 residues. V was cut by 4 bases and J by 2 bases, with 13 bases left in between.

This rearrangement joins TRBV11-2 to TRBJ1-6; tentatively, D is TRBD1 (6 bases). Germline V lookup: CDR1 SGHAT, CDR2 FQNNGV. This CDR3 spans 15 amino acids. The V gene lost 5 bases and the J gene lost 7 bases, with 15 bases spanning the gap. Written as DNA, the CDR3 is TGTGCCAGCAGCGTTAACACAGGGAACAATTCACCCCTCCACTTT. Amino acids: CASSVNTGNNSPLHF.

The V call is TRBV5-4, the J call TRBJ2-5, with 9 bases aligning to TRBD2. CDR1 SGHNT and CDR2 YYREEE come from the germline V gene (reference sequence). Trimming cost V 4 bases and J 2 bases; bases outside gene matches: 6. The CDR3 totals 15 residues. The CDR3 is CASSPSGGLQETQYF. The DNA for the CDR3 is TGTGCCAGCAGCCCGAGCGGGGGGCTGCAAGAGACCCAGTACTTC. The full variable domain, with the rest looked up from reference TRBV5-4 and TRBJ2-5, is ETGVTQSPTHLIKTRGQQVTLRCSSQSGHNTVSWYQQALGQGPQFIFQYYREEENGRGNFPPRFSGLQFPNYSSELNVNALELDDSALYLCASSPSGGLQETQYFGPGTRLLVL.

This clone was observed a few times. The CDR3 is CASSQDGGEAFF. DNA for the CDR3: TGCGCCAGCAGCCAAGATGGGGGAGAAGCTTTCTTT. The V call is TRBV4-3, the J call TRBJ1-1, with a tentative D call TRBD1 (5 bases). The germline CDR1 and CDR2 sequences are LGHNA and YSLEER. The CDR3 sequence is 12 residues long. Trimming removed 0 bases at V and 8 bases at J, with 7 bases between.

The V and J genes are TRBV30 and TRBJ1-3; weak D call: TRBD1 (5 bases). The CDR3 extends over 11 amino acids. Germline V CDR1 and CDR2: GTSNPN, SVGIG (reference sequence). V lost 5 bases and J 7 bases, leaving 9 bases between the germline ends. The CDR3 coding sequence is TGTGCCTGGGAGGACACGAACACCATATATTTT. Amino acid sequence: CAWEDTNTIYF.

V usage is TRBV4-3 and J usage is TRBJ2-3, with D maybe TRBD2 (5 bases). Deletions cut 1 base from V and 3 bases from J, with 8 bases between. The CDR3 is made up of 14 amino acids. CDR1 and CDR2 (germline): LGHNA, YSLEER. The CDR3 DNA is TGCGCCAGCAGCCAAGTCCGGGGTACAGATACGCAGTATTTT. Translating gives CASSQVRGTDTQYF.

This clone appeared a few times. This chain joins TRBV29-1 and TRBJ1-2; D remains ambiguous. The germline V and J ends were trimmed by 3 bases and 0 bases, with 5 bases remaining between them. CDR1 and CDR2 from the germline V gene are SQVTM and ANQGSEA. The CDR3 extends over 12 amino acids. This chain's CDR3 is CSVELANYGYTF. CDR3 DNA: TGCAGCGTTGAGTTGGCTAACTATGGCTACACCTTC.

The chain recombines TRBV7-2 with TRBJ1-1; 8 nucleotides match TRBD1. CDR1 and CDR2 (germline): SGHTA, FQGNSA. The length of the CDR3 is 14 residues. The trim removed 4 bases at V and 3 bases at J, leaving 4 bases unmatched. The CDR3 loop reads CASSSPDRDTEAFF. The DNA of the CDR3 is TGTGCCAGCAGCTCGCCGGACAGGGACACTGAAGCTTTCTTT.

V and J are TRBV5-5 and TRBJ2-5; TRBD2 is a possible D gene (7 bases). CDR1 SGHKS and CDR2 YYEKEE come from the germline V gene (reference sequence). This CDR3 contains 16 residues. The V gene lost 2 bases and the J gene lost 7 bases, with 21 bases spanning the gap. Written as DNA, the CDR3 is TGTGCCAGCAGCTTAGGGGCGGGGGCGGACAGTAGGACCCAGTACTTC. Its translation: CASSLGAGADSRTQYF.

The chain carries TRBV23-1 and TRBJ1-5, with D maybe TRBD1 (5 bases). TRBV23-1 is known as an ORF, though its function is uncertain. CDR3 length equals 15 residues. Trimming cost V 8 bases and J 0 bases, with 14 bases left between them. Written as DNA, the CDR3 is TGCGCCAGCGGGACGGACAAGTATAGCAATCAGCCCCAGCATTTT. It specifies CASGTDKYSNQPQHF.

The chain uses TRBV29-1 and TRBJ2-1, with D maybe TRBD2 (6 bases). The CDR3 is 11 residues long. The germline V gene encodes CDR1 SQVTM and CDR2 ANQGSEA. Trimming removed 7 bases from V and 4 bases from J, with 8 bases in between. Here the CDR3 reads CSAGAYNEQFF. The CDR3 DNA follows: TGCAGCGCGGGAGCTTACAATGAGCAGTTCTTC.